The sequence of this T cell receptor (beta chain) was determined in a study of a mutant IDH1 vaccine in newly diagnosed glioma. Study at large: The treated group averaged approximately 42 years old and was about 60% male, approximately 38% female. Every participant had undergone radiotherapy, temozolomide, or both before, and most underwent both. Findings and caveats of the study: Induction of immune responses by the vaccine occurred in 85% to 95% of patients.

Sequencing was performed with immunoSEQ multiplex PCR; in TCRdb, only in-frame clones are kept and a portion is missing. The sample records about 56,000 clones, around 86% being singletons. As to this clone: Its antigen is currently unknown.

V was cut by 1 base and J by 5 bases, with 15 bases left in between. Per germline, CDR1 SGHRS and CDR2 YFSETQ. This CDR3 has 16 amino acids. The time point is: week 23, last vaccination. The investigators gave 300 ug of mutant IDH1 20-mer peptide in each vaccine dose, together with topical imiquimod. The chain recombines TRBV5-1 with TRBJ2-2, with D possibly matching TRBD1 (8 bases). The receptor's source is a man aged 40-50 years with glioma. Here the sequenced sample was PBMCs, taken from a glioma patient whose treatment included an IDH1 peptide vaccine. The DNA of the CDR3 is TGCGCCAGCAGCTTGCTACAGGGGGGGCAGACCGGGGAGCTGTTTTTT. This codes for CASSLLQGGQTGELFF.